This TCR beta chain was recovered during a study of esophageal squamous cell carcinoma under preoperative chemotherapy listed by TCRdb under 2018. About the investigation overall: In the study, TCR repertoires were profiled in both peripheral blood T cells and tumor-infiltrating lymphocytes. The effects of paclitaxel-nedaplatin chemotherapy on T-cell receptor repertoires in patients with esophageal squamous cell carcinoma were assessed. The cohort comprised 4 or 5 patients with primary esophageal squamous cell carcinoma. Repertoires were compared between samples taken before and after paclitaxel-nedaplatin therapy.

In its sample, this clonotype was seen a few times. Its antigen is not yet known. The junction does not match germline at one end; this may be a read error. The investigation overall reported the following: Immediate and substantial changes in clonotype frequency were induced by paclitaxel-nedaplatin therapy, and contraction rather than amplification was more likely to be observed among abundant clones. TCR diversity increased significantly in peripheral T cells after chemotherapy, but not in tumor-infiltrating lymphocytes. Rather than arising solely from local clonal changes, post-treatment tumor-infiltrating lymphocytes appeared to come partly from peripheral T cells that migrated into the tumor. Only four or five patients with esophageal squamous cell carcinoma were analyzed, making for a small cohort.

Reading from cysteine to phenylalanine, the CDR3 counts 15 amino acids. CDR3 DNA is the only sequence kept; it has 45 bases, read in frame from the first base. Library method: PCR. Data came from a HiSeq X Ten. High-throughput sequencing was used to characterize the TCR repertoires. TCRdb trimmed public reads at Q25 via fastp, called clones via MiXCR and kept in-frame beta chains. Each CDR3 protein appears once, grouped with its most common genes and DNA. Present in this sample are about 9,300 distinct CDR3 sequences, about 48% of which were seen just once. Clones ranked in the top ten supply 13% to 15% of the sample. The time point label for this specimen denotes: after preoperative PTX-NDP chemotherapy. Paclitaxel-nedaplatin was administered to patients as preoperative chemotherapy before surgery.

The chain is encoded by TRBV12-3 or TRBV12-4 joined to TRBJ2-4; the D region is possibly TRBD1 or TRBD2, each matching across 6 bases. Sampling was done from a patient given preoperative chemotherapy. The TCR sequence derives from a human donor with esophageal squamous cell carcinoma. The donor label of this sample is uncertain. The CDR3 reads CARGLGGRDQETQYF. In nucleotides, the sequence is TGTGCCAGGGGGTTAGGGGGGAGAGACCAAGAGACCCAGTATTTC.